These T cell receptor beta chains were read from a single sample in a study of a mutant IDH1 vaccine in newly diagnosed glioma. TCRdb's copy holds only in-frame clones and misses some; the assay was immunoSEQ multiplex PCR. The sample contains over 25,000 clones, around nine tenths of which appear only once. This specimen was PBMCs, taken from a glioma patient treated with radiotherapy, temozolomide or both. These receptors came from a woman in her forties with glioma. Each CDR3 is given with its conserved first and last residue. Fields, in order: CDR3 protein, J gene, V gene.

CDR3: CASSHRGVRETQYF
J: TRBJ2-5
V: TRBV4-3

CDR3: CASSQDSQMNTEAFF
J: TRBJ1-1
V: TRBV4-1

CDR3: CASSYSTSGSSYEQYF
J: TRBJ2-7
V: TRBV6-5

CDR3: CASSLDRLRGSYNEQFF
J: TRBJ2-1
V: TRBV7-2

CDR3: CASSGGGDEKLFF
J: TRBJ1-4
V: TRBV2

CDR3: CASSLSAGRETQYF
J: TRBJ2-5
V: TRBV7-9

CDR3: CASSQPQEKIDGFF
J: TRBJ1-1
V: TRBV4-1

CDR3: CASGGAFGHHRGTEAFF
J: TRBJ1-1
V: TRBV5-8

CDR3: CASSEEGGRHQPQHF
J: TRBJ1-5
V: TRBV2

CDR3: CASSPVASATYEQYF
J: TRBJ2-7
V: TRBV5-1

CDR3: CASRWATAAGNTIYF
J: TRBJ1-3
V: TRBV18

CDR3: CAISTVRDEQYF
J: TRBJ2-7
V: TRBV10-3

CDR3: CASSFFGQGKTEAFF
J: TRBJ1-1
V: TRBV7-6

CDR3: CSAEAGAGYNEQFF
J: TRBJ2-1
V: TRBV29-1

CDR3: CASSLRASGGQGEQYF
J: TRBJ2-7
V: TRBV7-2

CDR3: CASSFGGAYEEQYF
J: TRBJ2-7
V: TRBV7-2

CDR3: CASSYPRGPNTEAFF
J: TRBJ1-1
V: TRBV7-8

CDR3: CAARGLNYGYTF
J: TRBJ1-2
V: TRBV19